The 24 T cell receptor beta chains presented below share a single source sample, sequenced in a study of OX40 agonist ivuxolimab in advanced cancers. Libraries came from the immunoSEQ multiplex PCR assay. The immuneACCESS repertoire file appears here via TCRdb, limited to in-frame rearrangements. These files lack a portion of the clones; in checked studies, under half of the deficit traces to unresolved V genes, and the cause of the others is not known. Counted in this sample were about 55,000 clones; 84% of them appeared once. About 4.5% of the sample comes from the top ten. This specimen was CD4+ or CD8+ T cells sorted from blood, taken in a trial of the OX40 agonist ivuxolimab. These receptors originate from an adult with an advanced solid tumor such as melanoma, head and neck, liver or kidney cancer.

The rearrangement joins TRBV19 to TRBJ2-1; a weak D match, TRBD2 (6 bases). The CDR3 runs to 15 residues. Trimming removed 5 bases at V and 10 bases at J, with 21 bases between. The germline V gene has CDR1 LNHDA and CDR2 SQIVND (reference sequence). CDR3 bases: TGTGCCAGTAGTGTGACCCAACCCGGGACTTCAGAGCAGTTCTTC. Its translation is CASSVTQPGTSEQFF.

V and J are TRBV11-2 and TRBJ1-2, with 12 bases identical to TRBD1. The CDR3 runs 19 residues. The V gene's germline CDR1 is SGHAT and CDR2 FQNNGV. V shed 5 bases and J 8 bases; nucleotides not matched to a gene: 21. CDR3 DNA sequence: TGTGCCAGCAGCACCATCTCGCGGGACAGGGGGCGACAATCGGGCGGCTACACCTTC. This gives the protein CASSTISRDRGRQSGGYTF.

The chain carries TRBV6-1 and TRBJ2-7; TRBD1 matches at 11 bases. The CDR3 has 16 amino acids. The ends lost 0 bases at V and 2 bases at J; junction bases unmatched: 3. Germline values: CDR1 MNHNS, CDR2 SASEGT. CDR3 in amino acids: CASSEAQGQGAYEQYF. The CDR3 DNA reads as TGTGCCAGCAGTGAAGCGCAGGGACAGGGGGCCTACGAGCAGTACTTC.

The chain recombines TRBV10-3 with TRBJ1-3; possibly TRBD1 for D (5 bases). The V and J ends lost 7 bases and 2 bases respectively, with 9 bases between them. CDR1 and CDR2 from the germline V gene are ENHRY and SYGVKD. The length of the CDR3 is 13 residues. CDR3 loop: CAIIVGPGNTIYF. The CDR3 DNA reads as TGTGCCATCATTGTGGGGCCTGGAAACACCATATATTTT.

This clone came up once. The rearrangement joins TRBV14 to TRBJ2-5; tentative D call: TRBD2 (5 bases). The CDR3 totals 14 residues. The V end lost 4 bases, the J end lost 4 bases, and 13 bases lay between the germline ends. Germline CDR1 is SGHDN and CDR2 is FVKESK. CDR3 protein: CASSPLVGAETQYF. CDR3 in DNA: TGTGCCAGCAGCCCGTTGGTGGGAGCAGAGACCCAGTACTTC. Together with reference TRBV14 and TRBJ2-5, the CDR3 gives the full variable domain: EAGVTQFPSHSVIEKGQTVTLRCDPISGHDNLYWYRRVMGKEIKFLLHFVKESKQDESGMPNNRFLAERTGGTYSTLKVQPAELEDSGVYFCASSPLVGAETQYFGPGTRLLVL.

The rearrangement uses TRBV19 and TRBJ2-3; 14 nucleotides match TRBD2. The length of the CDR3 is 16 residues. From germline, CDR1 is LNHDA and CDR2 SQIVND (reference sequence). The V gene end was trimmed by 1 base and the J gene end by 3 bases; junction bases not matched to a gene: 0. CDR3 sequence reads: CASSIGTSGRTDTQYF. CDR3 in DNA: TGTGCCAGTAGTATAGGGACTAGCGGGAGGACAGATACGCAGTATTTT.

This clone has only one observation. The chain couples TRBV4-2 to TRBJ1-2; D remains ambiguous. The length of the CDR3 is 16 residues. V lost 0 bases and J lost 0, with 11 bases in between. CDR1 is LGHNA, CDR2 YNFKEQ, per germline. CDR3 DNA sequence: TGTGCCAGCAGCCAAGAGTGGGCAGATCCTAACTATGGCTACACCTTC. Encoded protein: CASSQEWADPNYGYTF.

This clone was picked up one time. V is TRBV27 and J is TRBJ1-2; no reliable D call. The V gene lost 7 bases and the J gene lost 9 bases, with 30 bases spanning the gap. The CDR3 length is 17 residues. CDR1 MNHEY and CDR2 SMNVEV come from the germline V gene (reference sequence). CDR3 coding DNA: TGTGCCAGCAATTTGACACCACCAGCCAAAGGTTCGTCGAGCTACACCTTC. This encodes CASNLTPPAKGSSSYTF.

J is TRBJ2-7 and V is TRBV19, with D possibly matching TRBD1 (6 bases). Looked up from germline, CDR1 is LNHDA and CDR2 is SQIVND (reference sequence). Trimming shortened V by 7 bases and J by 5 bases, and 12 bases separated the two germline ends. The CDR3 has 12 residues. This CDR3 reads CASTTGRNEQYF. CDR3 nucleotide sequence: TGTGCCAGTACTACAGGGCGCAACGAGCAGTACTTC.

The V and J genes are TRBV6-6 and TRBJ2-5, with unresolved D. The V end lost 6 bases, the J end lost 6 bases, and 8 bases lay between the germline ends. In germline, CDR1 is MNHNY, CDR2 SVGAGI (reference sequence). The CDR3 totals 11 residues. The CDR3 DNA reads as TGTGCCAGCAGCATTACGCAGACCCAGTACTTC. This encodes CASSITQTQYF.

The DNA for the CDR3 is TGTGCCAGCAGTATGGGACTAGCGACTTCGAATGAGCAGTTCTTC. Translating it yields CASSMGLATSNEQFF. The chain carries TRBV25-1 and TRBJ2-1, with TRBD2 matching 10 bases. From germline, CDR1 is MGHDK and CDR2 SYGVNS. The CDR3 has 15 residues. Trimming at V came to 5 bases and at J to 7 bases, leaving 8 bases not matched to a gene.

The V call is TRBV5-4, the J call TRBJ2-5; D assignment may be TRBD1 or TRBD2 (5 bases each). Trimming cost V 4 bases and J 1 base, with 11 bases left between them. This CDR3 has 14 amino acids. The germline V gene has CDR1 SGHNT and CDR2 YYREEE (reference sequence). DNA for the CDR3: TGTGCCAGCAGCCATCGGGACGGCCAAGAGACCCAGTACTTC. It specifies CASSHRDGQETQYF.

In this sample, this clone turned up a few times. J is TRBJ2-1 and V is TRBV18; a possible D gene is TRBD2 (5 bases). CDR1 KGHSH and CDR2 LQKENI come from the germline V gene. V dropped 3 bases and J dropped 7 bases, with 19 bases sitting between them. The CDR3 has 16 amino acids. The CDR3 region is CASSPFSSGGRNEQFF. In DNA, the CDR3 is TGTGCCAGCTCACCCTTCAGTTCCGGAGGCAGGAATGAGCAGTTCTTC.

The DNA for the CDR3 is TGTGCCAGCAGCTCGGGACTAGCGGACAATGAGCAGTTCTTC. This sequence encodes CASSSGLADNEQFF. V and J are TRBV28 and TRBJ2-1; 11 positions match TRBD2. V shed 6 bases, J shed 5 bases, and the junction held 3 bases outside the gene matches. The CDR3 runs to 14 residues. The germline V gene encodes CDR1 MDHEN and CDR2 SYDVKM.

The chain combines TRBV30 with TRBJ2-1; TRBD2 agrees at 11 bases. Germline CDR1 reads GTSNPN; CDR2 reads SVGIG (reference sequence). The CDR3 totals 15 residues. V was pared by 0 bases and J by 9 bases, with 7 bases of the junction left unmatched. CDR3 in amino acids: CAWSVTSGRSGEQFF. The DNA of the CDR3 is TGTGCCTGGAGTGTCACTAGCGGGAGATCTGGTGAGCAGTTCTTC. The full variable domain, its missing parts supplied by reference TRBV30 and TRBJ2-1, is SQTIHQWPATLVQPVGSPLSLECTVEGTSNPNLYWYRQAAGRGLQLLFYSVGIGQISSEVPQNLSASRPQDRQFILSSKKLLLSDSGFYLCAWSVTSGRSGEQFFGPGTRLTVL.

V gene TRBV13 combines with J gene TRBJ2-2; 9 bases fit TRBD2. Germline V gene lookup returns CDR1 PRHDT and CDR2 FYEKMQ (reference sequence). The CDR3 has 19 amino acids. The J segment lost 4 bases and the V segment lost 5 bases, leaving 17 bases of the junction unmatched. CDR3 residues: CASSRRSLAGGPSTGELFF. In DNA form, the CDR3 reads TGTGCCAGCAGCAGAAGGAGTTTGGCGGGAGGGCCGAGCACCGGGGAGCTGTTTTTT.

This chain connects TRBV12-5 to TRBJ2-7; D gene uncertain. This CDR3 contains 13 residues. Germline CDR1 LGHNT, CDR2 FRNRAP. V was pared by 0 bases and J by 9 bases, with 12 bases between. The DNA for the CDR3 is TGTGCTAGTGGTTTGGTTGGGCCAGCTGGGCAGTACTTC. Amino acid sequence: CASGLVGPAGQYF. The full variable domain, its missing parts supplied by reference TRBV12-5 and TRBJ2-7, is DARVTQTPRHKVTEMGQEVTMRCQPILGHNTVFWYRQTMMQGLELLAYFRNRAPLDDSGMPKDRFSAEMPDATLATLKIQPSEPRDSAVYFCASGLVGPAGQYFGPGTRLTVT.

V usage is TRBV5-8 and J usage is TRBJ1-4; D is ambiguous. The CDR3 is 15 amino acids. CDR1 SGHTS and CDR2 YDEGEE come from the germline V gene. The V end was cut by 2 bases, the J end by 4 bases, with 12 bases between. CDR3 DNA: TGTGCCAGCAGCTTCAAAAGTTGGATTAATGAAAAACTGTTTTTT. Amino acids: CASSFKSWINEKLFF.

Written as DNA, the CDR3 is TGTGCCAGCAGGGGCATTGACAGGCACTACGAGCAGTACTTC. Amino acid sequence: CASRGIDRHYEQYF. The rearrangement links TRBV6-5 to TRBJ2-7; TRBD1 might be the D (6 bases). This CDR3 contains 14 residues. V gave up 6 bases and J gave up 3 bases, with 15 bases separating them. Germline CDR1 reads MNHEY; CDR2 reads SVGAGI.

This clone was seen only a few times. This sequence joins TRBV10-1 and TRBJ1-1; TRBD1 might be the D (5 bases). The germline V gene encodes CDR1 WNHNN and CDR2 SYGVQD (reference sequence). CDR3 length: 13 residues. The germline V and J ends were trimmed by 6 bases and 1 base, with 9 bases remaining between them. The CDR3 bases are TGCGCCAGCAGGCAGGGACCGAACACTGAAGCTTTCTTT. Translating it yields CASRQGPNTEAFF.

The chain joins TRBV5-1 to TRBJ2-1; the D is unclear. The CDR3 has 12 amino acids. V was shortened by 0 bases and J by 8 bases, with 6 bases between the two germline ends. Germline V gene sequence: CDR1 SGHRS, CDR2 YFSETQ. CDR3 in DNA: TGCGCCAGCAGCTTGGGTAGCCATGAGCAGTTCTTC. Translated: CASSLGSHEQFF.

This chain uses TRBV10-3 with TRBJ2-7; D might be TRBD1 (5 bases). The germline gives CDR1 ENHRY, CDR2 SYGVKD. The ends were cut back, 2 bases at V and 5 bases at J, with 10 bases in the middle. CDR3 length: 13 residues. The CDR3 spells CAISEVQADEQYF. The CDR3 coding sequence is TGTGCCATCAGTGAGGTACAGGCGGACGAGCAGTACTTC.

The chain links TRBV5-1 to TRBJ2-7, with D perhaps given as TRBD1 or TRBD2 (6 bases each). The CDR3 spans 16 residues. The V end was cut by 4 bases, the J end by 1 base, with 18 bases between. Looked up from germline, CDR1 is SGHRS and CDR2 is YFSETQ. The DNA for the CDR3 is TGCGCCAGCAGCCCTGGGGGGCAGGGTGCGTCCTACGAGCAGTACTTC. Residues: CASSPGGQGASYEQYF.

This clone has only one observation. The germline gene is not matched at one end of the junction; a read error may be the cause. The CDR3 protein is CAISEGAGQKLFF. The CDR3 bases are TGTGCCATCAGTGAGGGGGCAGGACAAAAGCTGTTTTTT. The chain uses TRBV10-3 and TRBJ1-4, with D possibly matching TRBD1 (5 bases). CDR1 ENHRY and CDR2 SYGVKD come from the germline V gene. There are 13 residues in the CDR3.